This T cell receptor beta chain was profiled in a study of radiotherapy plus CTLA-4 blockade in lung cancer. Whole-study context: Of the patients, 15% to 20% showed objective responses and roughly 31% attained disease control.

CTLA-4 blockade using ipilimumab, together with focal radiation, was received by patients with chemo-refractory metastatic non-small-cell lung cancer. CDR1 is SGHRS, CDR2 YFSETQ, per germline. V trimming: 5 bases; J trimming: 7 bases; junction bases outside the gene matches: 9. The CDR3 loop spans 15 amino acids. In regard to this clone: Its antigen is currently unknown.

TCRdb's copy holds only in-frame clones and misses some; the assay was immunoSEQ multiplex PCR. The table shows approximately 110,000 clones, with approximately 80% occurring only once. Study-level results: Strongest reported response predictors: early blood clone changes and post-radiation interferon-beta. TCR clones of tumor origin grew in blood after radiotherapy plus ipilimumab.

The source of this sequence is a human donor with non-small cell lung cancer that progressed on radiotherapy plus ipilimumab. Some clones in this sample may be carry-over from other donors' samples. This specimen was peripheral blood, taken from a patient treated with radiotherapy plus ipilimumab. The V and J genes are TRBV5-1 and TRBJ2-1, with 10 bases matching TRBD2. CDR3 bases: TGCGCCAGCAGGTTCCGGGCTAGCGGGGGAAATGAGCAGTTCTTC. Translation gives CASRFRASGGNEQFF.